The present T cell receptor (beta chain) was sequenced within a study of tumor-infiltrating lymphocytes in localized non-small cell lung cancer. Study details: Several tumor histologies, both smoking statuses, and some post-neoadjuvant chemotherapy samples were included.

Here immunoSEQ multiplex PCR was the method, and the copy in TCRdb shows in-frame clones only, minus some. The table shows several thousand clones, with 74% occurring only once. The CDR3 is 12 residues long. Germline V CDR1 and CDR2: WSHSY, SAAADI. V was pared by 7 bases and J by 1 base, with 7 bases between. The origin of this receptor is a human donor with non-small cell lung cancer. This sequence joins TRBV10-2 and TRBJ2-5; D call uncertain. The sample consisted of uninvolved lung tissue not adjacent to the tumor. The DNA of the CDR3 is TGCGCCAGCATGAACCGCCAAGAGACCCAGTACTTC. Residues: CASMNRQETQYF.